The table lists the clone carrying this T cell receptor (beta chain) with many counts. Its target is unknown. The data were obtained in a study of blood T cells in healthy people across ages. Donors were healthy Caucasian individuals from Russia aged about 6 to 95. Germline V gene sequence: CDR1 MDHEN, CDR2 SYDVKM. The trim removed 6 bases at V and 3 bases at J, leaving 12 bases unmatched. The CDR3 has 16 residues. The authors ran a second PCR of 7 to 11 cycles using a sample-barcoded 5' primer and a J-beta primer mix. The template-switch adaptor was a 5' adaptor with 12 random nucleotides. It tagged each cDNA molecule. TCRdb reanalysed the 5' RACE reads using MiXCR and keeps one entry per CDR3 protein. The repertoire consists of 1.5 million to 2 million distinct CDR3 sequences, with roughly 28% occurring once and the leading ten covering roughly 8%. General study points: In older individuals, TCR beta diversity per million T cells was lower, falling roughly linearly with age. The study found more naive CD4+ cells and higher diversity in long-lived than aged donors.

The sequencing sample was made of blood. The chain recombines TRBV28 with TRBJ2-5; 8 bases map to TRBD1. The origin of this receptor is a woman aged 30 to 39 in good health. CDR3 nucleotides: TGTGCCAGCAGAGCCCCCACAGGGGGGAGGAAAGAGACCCAGTACTTC. It codes for CASRAPTGGRKETQYF.